The 24 T cell receptor beta chains below all came from one sample that was sequenced in a study of blood T cell repertoires in COVID-19. Using immunoSEQ multiplex PCR, the repertoire was profiled, and TCRdb retains in-frame clones only, with some absent. There are roughly 180,000 clones in the sample; roughly three quarters occur only once, and around an eighth lies in the top ten. What was sequenced was PBMCs or T cells enriched from blood (not recorded which). Every receptor here comes from a man in his sixties who had been exposed to COVID-19.

This clone was counted a single time. The CDR3 sequence is CASRLQVNTEAFF. In DNA form, the CDR3 reads TGTGCCAGCAGACTACAAGTAAACACTGAAGCTTTCTTT. The chain employs TRBV6-5 and TRBJ1-1; D is undetermined. This CDR3 region has 13 residues. CDR1 is MNHEY, CDR2 SVGAGI, per germline. V was clipped by 6 bases and J by 2 bases, with 10 bases between them.

This clone appeared a single time. The CDR3 region has the DNA TGTGCTAGTGGTTTGGACAGGGTACGCTTCGGCTACACCTTC. Translated: CASGLDRVRFGYTF. The chain couples TRBV12-5 to TRBJ1-2, with D possibly being TRBD1 (6 bases). The germline CDR1 and CDR2 sequences are LGHNT and FRNRAP. The CDR3 consists of 14 residues. The V end lost 1 base, the J end lost 8 bases, and 14 bases lay between the germline ends.

The rearrangement joins TRBV7-2 to TRBJ2-6; 7 bases map to TRBD1. CDR3 length: 18 amino acids. Germline loops: CDR1 SGHTA, CDR2 FQGNSA. J lost 0 bases, V lost 3 bases, and 8 bases had no gene match. CDR3 sequence (DNA): TGTGCCAGCAGCTTCACGGTACAGGGGACCTCTGGGGCCAACGTCCTGACTTTC. Its protein is CASSFTVQGTSGANVLTF.

Written as DNA, the CDR3 is TGTGCCAGCAGCTTAGGGGACAGTTTCCAAGAGACCCAGTACTTC. This sequence encodes CASSLGDSFQETQYF. The chain uses TRBV11-2 and TRBJ2-5, with TRBD1 matching over 7 bases. The CDR3 length is 15 residues. Germline V gene sequence: CDR1 SGHAT, CDR2 FQNNGV. V was clipped by 1 base and J by 1 base; unmatched bases: 3.

The CDR3 coding sequence is TGTGCCAGCAGAATTGACAGGGCAGAAGAGACCCAGTACTTC. Translation gives CASRIDRAEETQYF. The chain recombines TRBV6-4 with TRBJ2-5; TRBD1 aligns across 7 bases. CDR3 size: 14 residues. The germline V gene encodes CDR1 MRHNA and CDR2 SNTAGT. V trimming: 6 bases; J trimming: 3 bases; junction bases outside the gene matches: 7.

The V and J genes are TRBV24-1 and TRBJ2-7; 10 bases line up with TRBD1. Per germline, CDR1 KGHDR and CDR2 SFDVKD. The CDR3 consists of 14 residues. Trimming removed 9 bases from V and 2 bases from J; junction bases left unmatched: 6. As DNA, the CDR3 is TGTGCCACCTCGGGACAGGGGATGACCTACGAGCAGTACTTC. This gives the protein CATSGQGMTYEQYF.

The sample holds a few counts of this clone. The V gene is TRBV7-2, the J gene TRBJ2-7, with TRBD2 matching 7 bases. Germline CDR1 is SGHTA and CDR2 is FQGNSA. The ends lost 1 base at V and 4 bases at J; junction bases unmatched: 10. CDR3 length equals 16 residues. The chain's CDR3 is CASSLVGGRVGYEQYF. CDR3 DNA sequence: TGTGCCAGCAGCTTAGTTGGTGGGAGGGTTGGGTACGAGCAGTACTTC.

The gene calls are TRBV5-6 and TRBJ2-2; 11 positions match TRBD1. The CDR3 spans 15 residues. CDR1 is SGHDT and CDR2 is YYEEEE in the germline V gene. Trimming cost V 3 bases and J 6 bases; bases outside gene matches: 4. CDR3 in amino acids: CASSWTGGSAGELFF. DNA of the CDR3: TGTGCCAGCAGCTGGACAGGGGGCTCGGCCGGGGAGCTGTTTTTT. The full variable domain, rest sourced from reference TRBV5-6 and TRBJ2-2, is DAGVTQSPTHLIKTRGQQVTLRCSPKSGHDTVSWYQQALGQGPQFIFQYYEEEERQRGNFPDRFSGHQFPNYSSELNVNALLLGDSALYLCASSWTGGSAGELFFGEGSRLTVL.

J is TRBJ2-7 and V is TRBV5-1; 9 bases are a match to TRBD1. The CDR3 loop spans 15 amino acids. The germline CDR1 and CDR2 sequences are SGHRS and YFSETQ. Trimming removed 4 bases from V and 1 base from J; junction bases left unmatched: 6. The CDR3 is CASSLGTGMSYEQYF. As DNA, the CDR3 is TGCGCCAGCAGCCTCGGGACAGGGATGTCCTACGAGCAGTACTTC.

A few counts support this clone. The rearrangement uses TRBV5-6 and TRBJ1-5; 7 positions match TRBD1. Germline CDR1 and CDR2: SGHDT and YYEEEE. Losses at the gene ends were 1 base for V and 15 bases for J; bases not matched to a gene: 7. The CDR3 has 12 residues. The CDR3 is CASSLRGTDRHF. The DNA for the CDR3 is TGTGCCAGCAGCTTGAGAGGGACAGACCGGCATTTT.

The chain recombines TRBV2 with TRBJ2-7, with TRBD1 matching 10 bases. The CDR3 totals 13 residues. J was trimmed by 6 bases and V by 4 bases; bases with no gene match: 3. Per the germline V gene, CDR1 is SNHLY and CDR2 is FYNNEI. The chain's CDR3 is CASSVDRGPEQYF. The CDR3 nucleotides are TGTGCCAGCAGTGTCGACAGGGGGCCCGAGCAGTACTTC.

This chain connects TRBV29-1 to TRBJ1-2, with 8 bases matching TRBD1. CDR1 and CDR2 from the germline V gene are SQVTM and ANQGSEA. There are 13 residues in the CDR3. Trimming cost V 5 bases and J 4 bases; bases outside gene matches: 6. CDR3 residues: CSVTGTGRYGYTF. CDR3 DNA sequence: TGCAGCGTTACCGGGACAGGTCGCTATGGCTACACCTTC.

The chain has TRBV29-1 and TRBJ1-1; no reliable D call. The CDR3 has 14 residues. V lost 4 bases and J lost 3, with 15 bases in between. Germline CDR1 is SQVTM and CDR2 is ANQGSEA. CDR3 in DNA: TGCAGCGTTGTTGCCGGGGTGGGAGACACTGAAGCTTTCTTT. Translated: CSVVAGVGDTEAFF.

The chain has TRBV5-1 and TRBJ2-1, with D possibly being TRBD2 (5 bases). The CDR3 contains 14 residues. The V gene's germline CDR1 is SGHRS and CDR2 YFSETQ. V was clipped by 0 bases and J by 12 bases, with 16 bases between them. This CDR3 reads CASSLGVTSGTQFF. CDR3 nucleotide sequence: TGCGCCAGCAGCTTGGGGGTGACCAGCGGAACGCAGTTCTTC.

The chain combines TRBV6-1 with TRBJ2-7; maybe TRBD2 (5 bases). The CDR3 consists of 14 residues. Germline V gene lookup returns CDR1 MNHNS and CDR2 SASEGT. The germline V and J ends were trimmed by 2 bases and 6 bases, with 14 bases remaining between them. CDR3 in amino acids: CASSELRAEGEQYF. CDR3 sequence (DNA): TGTGCCAGCAGTGAATTAAGGGCCGAGGGCGAGCAGTACTTC.

J is TRBJ2-1 and V is TRBV10-1; perhaps TRBD1 as D (6 bases). CDR1 is WNHNN and CDR2 is SYGVQD in the germline V gene (reference sequence). This CDR3 region has 15 residues. V gave up 0 bases and J gave up 7 bases, with 13 bases separating them. Written as DNA, the CDR3 is TGCGCCAGCAGTGAGTCCCGATCTAGGGGGAATGAGCAGTTCTTC. This encodes CASSESRSRGNEQFF.

J is TRBJ1-1 and V is TRBV11-3; D is possibly TRBD1 (6 bases). The CDR3 has 15 residues. V was shortened by 1 base and J by 1 base, with 10 bases between the two germline ends. Germline V gene data show CDR1 as SGHNT and CDR2 as YENEEA. CDR3: CASSLGGTPNTEAFF. CDR3 bases: TGTGCCAGCAGCTTAGGTGGGACACCGAACACTGAAGCTTTCTTT.

The chain uses TRBV7-6 and TRBJ2-7; possibly TRBD1 for D (7 bases). This CDR3 region has 11 residues. The germline CDR1 and CDR2 sequences are SGHVS and FNYEAQ. Trimming stripped 6 bases from V and 13 bases from J, with 16 bases between. CDR3 region: CASSIDREAYF. In DNA, the CDR3 is TGTGCCAGCAGTATTGACAGGGAGGCTTACTTC.

This clone showed up just a few times. This sequence joins TRBV21-1 and TRBJ2-7; the D segment call TRBD1 is taken from the table without a DNA check. TRBV21-1 corresponds to a pseudogene. The CDR3 spans 16 residues. DNA for the CDR3: TGTGCCAGCAGCAGTAGGACAGGGTCCGTCTTCTACGAGCAGTACTTC. This codes for CASSSRTGSVFYEQYF.

This chain links TRBV2 with TRBJ1-6, with 9 bases fitting TRBD1. Germline V gene data show CDR1 as SNHLY and CDR2 as FYNNEI. This CDR3 has 16 amino acids. The V and J ends lost 4 bases and 13 bases, in that order; junction bases with no gene match: 14. The CDR3 DNA sequence: TGTGCCAGCAGTGCGGACAGGGGAGATTTTAATTTCCCCCTCCACTTT. Amino acids: CASSADRGDFNFPLHF.

The chain has TRBV6-2 or TRBV6-3 and TRBJ2-5, with D possibly TRBD1 on 6 matching bases. This CDR3 is 13 amino acids long. Germline V lookup: CDR1 MNHEY, CDR2 SVGEGT. The V end was cut by 5 bases, the J end by 4 bases, with 11 bases between. CDR3: CASSTGIRETQYF. CDR3 DNA sequence: TGTGCCAGCAGTACAGGGATTCGAGAGACCCAGTACTTC.

This sequence joins TRBV14 and TRBJ1-4; no reliable D call. Per the germline V gene, CDR1 is SGHDN and CDR2 is FVKESK. The length of the CDR3 is 16 residues. Trimming removed 1 base at V and 1 base at J, with 10 bases between. The CDR3 nucleotides are TGTGCCAGCAGCCAAGTGGCGGGGAGAACTAATGAAAAACTGTTTTTT. It translates to CASSQVAGRTNEKLFF.

This clone was found many times. The genes are TRBV27 and TRBJ2-1, with 16 bases aligning to TRBD2. The ends lost 6 bases at V and 1 base at J; junction bases unmatched: 9. The CDR3 is made up of 19 amino acids. Per germline, CDR1 MNHEY and CDR2 SMNVEV (reference sequence). The CDR3 here is CASSELGLAGGGSYNEQFF. The CDR3, as DNA: TGTGCCAGCAGCGAATTGGGACTAGCGGGAGGGGGGTCCTACAATGAGCAGTTCTTC.

The V call is TRBV7-7, the J call TRBJ2-3; 10 positions agree with TRBD1. The CDR3 is 15 amino acids. From germline, CDR1 is SSHAT and CDR2 FNYEAQ (reference sequence). The J segment lost 4 bases and the V segment lost 5 bases, leaving 6 bases of the junction unmatched. The DNA of the CDR3 is TGTGCCAGCAGCCCGGCCGGGACAGGGGCAGATACGCAGTATTTT. This codes for CASSPAGTGADTQYF.